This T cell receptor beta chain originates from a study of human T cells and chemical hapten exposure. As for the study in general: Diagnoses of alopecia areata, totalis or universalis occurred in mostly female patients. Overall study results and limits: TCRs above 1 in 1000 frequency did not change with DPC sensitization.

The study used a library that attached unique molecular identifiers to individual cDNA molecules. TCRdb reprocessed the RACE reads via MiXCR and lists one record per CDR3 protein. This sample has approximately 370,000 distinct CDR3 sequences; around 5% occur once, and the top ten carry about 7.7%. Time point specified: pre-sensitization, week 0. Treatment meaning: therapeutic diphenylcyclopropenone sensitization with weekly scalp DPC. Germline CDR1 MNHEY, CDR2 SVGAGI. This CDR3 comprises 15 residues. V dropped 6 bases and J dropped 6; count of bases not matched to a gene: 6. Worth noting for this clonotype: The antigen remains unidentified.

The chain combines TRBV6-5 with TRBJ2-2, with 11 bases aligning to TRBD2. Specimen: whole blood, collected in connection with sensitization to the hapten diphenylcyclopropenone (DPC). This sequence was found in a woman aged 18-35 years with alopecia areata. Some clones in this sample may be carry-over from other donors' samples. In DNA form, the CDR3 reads TGTGCCAGCAGCGGACTAGCGGGCGGTCCCGGGGAGCTGTTTTTT. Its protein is CASSGLAGGPGELFF.